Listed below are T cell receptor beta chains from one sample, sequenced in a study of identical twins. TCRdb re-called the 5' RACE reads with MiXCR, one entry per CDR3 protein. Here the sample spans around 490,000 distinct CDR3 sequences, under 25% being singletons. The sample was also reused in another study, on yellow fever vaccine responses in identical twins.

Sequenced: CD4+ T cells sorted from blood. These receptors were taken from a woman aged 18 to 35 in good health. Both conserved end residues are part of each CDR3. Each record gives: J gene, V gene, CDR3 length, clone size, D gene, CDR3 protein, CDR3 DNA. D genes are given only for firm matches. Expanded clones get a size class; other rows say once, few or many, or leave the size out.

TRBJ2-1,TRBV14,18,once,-,CASSPTVGHLGNYNEQFF,TGTGCCAGCAGTCCGACGGTGGGACACCTCGGAAATTACAATGAGCAGTTCTTC
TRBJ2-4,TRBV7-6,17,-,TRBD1,CASSPETGWLAKNIQYF,TGTGCCAGCAGCCCGGAGACAGGGTGGCTAGCCAAAAACATTCAGTACTTC
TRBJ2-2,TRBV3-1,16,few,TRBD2,CASSQVRLAGPGELFF,TGTGCCAGCAGCCAAGTGAGGCTAGCGGGCCCCGGGGAGCTGTTTTTT
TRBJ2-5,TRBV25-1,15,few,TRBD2,CAAGEGQQLQETQYF,TGTGCCGCGGGGGAGGGGCAGCAGCTACAAGAGACCCAGTACTTC
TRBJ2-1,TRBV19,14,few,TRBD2,CASSRTSGTNEQFF,TGTGCCAGTTCCAGGACTAGCGGGACCAATGAGCAGTTCTTC
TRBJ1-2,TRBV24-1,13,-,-,CATSRNTNYGYTF,TGTGCCACCTCACGGAATACTAACTATGGCTACACCTTC
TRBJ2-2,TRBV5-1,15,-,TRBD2,CASSSGLAGSGELFF,TGCGCCAGCAGCTCCGGACTAGCGGGATCCGGGGAGCTGTTTTTT
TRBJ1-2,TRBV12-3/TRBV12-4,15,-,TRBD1,CASSSHRTGPYGYTF,TGTGCCAGCAGTTCCCACCGGACAGGCCCCTATGGCTACACCTTC
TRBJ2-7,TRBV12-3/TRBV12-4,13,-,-,CASSLSAGVEQYF,TGTGCCAGCAGTTTAAGTGCCGGGGTCGAGCAGTACTTC
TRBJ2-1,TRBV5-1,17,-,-,CASSLAGDKGSYNEQFF,TGCGCCAGCAGCTTGGCCGGCGATAAGGGCTCCTACAATGAGCAGTTCTTC
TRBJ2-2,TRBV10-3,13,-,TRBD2,CAIGRGATGELFF,TGTGCCATCGGGCGGGGGGCCACCGGGGAGCTGTTTTTT
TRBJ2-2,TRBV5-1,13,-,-,CASTGTNTGELFF,TGCGCCAGCACAGGGACGAACACCGGGGAGCTGTTTTTT
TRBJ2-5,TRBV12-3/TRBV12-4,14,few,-,CASSLVPQQETQYF,TGTGCCAGCAGTTTAGTTCCACAGCAAGAGACCCAGTACTTC
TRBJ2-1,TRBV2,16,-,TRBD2,CASSDRSGRAYNEQFF,TGTGCCAGCAGTGACCGAAGCGGGAGGGCCTACAATGAGCAGTTCTTC
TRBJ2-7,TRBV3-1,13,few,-,CASSQLRGVEQYF,TGTGCCAGCAGCCAACTCAGGGGAGTCGAGCAGTACTTC
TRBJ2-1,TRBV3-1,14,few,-,CASVPRVLYNEQFF,TGTGCCAGCGTACCCCGGGTCCTTTACAATGAGCAGTTCTTC
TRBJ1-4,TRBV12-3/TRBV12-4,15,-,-,CASSFRGLTNEKLFF,TGTGCCAGCAGTTTCAGGGGACTAACTAATGAAAAACTGTTTTTT
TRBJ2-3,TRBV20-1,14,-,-,CSHLEGGPTDTQYF,TGCAGCCACCTCGAGGGGGGCCCCACAGATACGCAGTATTTT
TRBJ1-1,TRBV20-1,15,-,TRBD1,CSARDLGTGEPEAFF,TGCAGTGCTAGAGATCTGGGGACAGGGGAACCTGAAGCTTTCTTT
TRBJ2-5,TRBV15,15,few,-,CATSRDVGPEGTQYF,TGTGCCACCAGCAGAGATGTGGGACCGGAGGGGACCCAGTACTTC
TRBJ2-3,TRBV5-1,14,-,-,CASSSGQEVDTQYF,TGCGCCAGCAGCTCGGGGCAGGAGGTAGATACGCAGTATTTT
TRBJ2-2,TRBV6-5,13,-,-,CASSYRGSGELFF,TGTGCCAGCAGTTACCGAGGCTCCGGGGAGCTGTTTTTT
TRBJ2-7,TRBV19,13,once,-,CASSLLALGEQYF,TGTGCCAGTAGTCTGCTAGCGCTGGGGGAGCAGTACTTC
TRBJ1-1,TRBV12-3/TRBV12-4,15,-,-,CASREGGRRWPEAFF,TGTGCCAGCAGGGAGGGGGGACGGAGGTGGCCTGAAGCTTTCTTT
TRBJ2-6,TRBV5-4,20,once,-,CASSLWTPGEWSSGANVLTF,TGTGCCAGCAGCTTGTGGACCCCGGGTGAGTGGAGCTCTGGGGCCAACGTCCTGACTTTC
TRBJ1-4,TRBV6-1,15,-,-,CASRKSGDVWEKLFF,TGTGCCAGCAGAAAGTCTGGGGATGTTTGGGAAAAACTGTTTTTT
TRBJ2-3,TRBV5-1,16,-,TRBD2,CASSWGLADFTDTQYF,TGCGCCAGCAGCTGGGGACTAGCAGATTTCACAGATACGCAGTATTTT
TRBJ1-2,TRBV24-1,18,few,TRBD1,CATSDSPGQGTSNYGYTF,TGTGCCACCAGTGATTCCCCTGGACAGGGAACATCTAACTATGGCTACACCTTC
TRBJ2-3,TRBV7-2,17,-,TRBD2,CASSLVGSGTSTDTQYF,TGTGCCAGCAGCTTAGTAGGGAGCGGGACTAGCACAGATACGCAGTATTTT
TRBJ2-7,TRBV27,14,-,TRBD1,CASRLTGKGNEQYF,TGTGCCAGCAGGCTGACAGGGAAGGGGAACGAGCAGTACTTC
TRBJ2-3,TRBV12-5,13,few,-,CASGLMDTDTQYF,TGTGCTAGTGGTTTGATGGATACAGATACGCAGTATTTT
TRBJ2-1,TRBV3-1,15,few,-,CASSPQGTIRNEQFF,TGTGCCAGCAGCCCACAGGGTACGATTCGGAATGAGCAGTTCTTC
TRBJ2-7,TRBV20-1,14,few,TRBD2,CSARTSGSWDEQYF,TGCAGTGCACGGACTAGCGGGAGTTGGGACGAGCAGTACTTC
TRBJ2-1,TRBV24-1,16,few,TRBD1,CATSDATGGLYNEQFF,TGTGCCACCAGTGACGCCACAGGGGGTTTATACAATGAGCAGTTCTTC
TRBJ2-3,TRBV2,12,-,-,CASSVGTDTQYF,TGTGCCAGCAGTGTAGGCACAGATACGCAGTATTTT
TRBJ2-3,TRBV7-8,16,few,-,CASSRLRDSLSDTQYF,TGTGCCAGCAGCCGACTTCGGGACTCCCTTAGTGATACGCAGTATTTT
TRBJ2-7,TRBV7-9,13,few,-,CASSLTRGYEQYF,TGTGCCAGCAGCTTAACTAGGGGATACGAGCAGTACTTC
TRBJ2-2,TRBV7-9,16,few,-,CASSLGPPSNTGELFF,TGTGCCAGCAGCTTGGGTCCCCCCTCGAACACCGGGGAGCTGTTTTTT
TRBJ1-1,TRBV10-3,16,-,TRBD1,CATVPGQGDRNTEAFF,TGTGCCACCGTCCCGGGACAGGGGGACAGGAACACTGAAGCTTTCTTT
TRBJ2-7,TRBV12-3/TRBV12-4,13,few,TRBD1,CASSPTNRGEQYF,TGTGCCAGCAGTCCTACCAACAGGGGGGAGCAGTACTTC